This TCR beta chain was sequenced in a study of blood T cell repertoires in COVID-19. Study as a whole: The samples span acute and convalescent COVID-19 from the United States, Italy and Spain. Sources were T cells, B-cell-depleted T cells, or PBMCs; the material itself was cDNA or gDNA.

Clones were sequenced by immunoSEQ multiplex PCR, and TCRdb holds only the in-frame ones, with some missing. The sample shows tens of thousands of clones, approximately 88% of them seen only once. The sequencing input was peripheral blood. The TCR was taken from a man aged 55 to 69 with acute or convalescent COVID-19.

DNA of the CDR3: TGTGCCAGCTCATCGGGGACAGGGTCGGGCGAGCAGTACTTC. Translation: CASSSGTGSGEQYF. V is TRBV18 and J is TRBJ2-7, with 9 bases that match TRBD1. V dropped 5 bases and J dropped 6; count of bases not matched to a gene: 8. Germline assignment: CDR1 KGHSH and CDR2 LQKENI. This CDR3 has 14 amino acids.